These T cell receptor beta chains were read from a single sample in a study of memory CD4+ T cells and cytomegalovirus serostatus. This table comes from immunoSEQ multiplex PCR, and its TCRdb copy is limited to in-frame clones, with some not included. The data contain over 40,000 clones, approximately 80% of them seen just once; the ten biggest clones take up roughly 0.54%. The source material was memory CD4+ T cells from blood. These receptors were collected from an adult in good health and CMV-seronegative. Both conserved end residues are part of each CDR3. The order of the fields is CDR3 DNA, CDR3 protein, V gene, clone size, D gene, J gene. The D gene is left open where the match is weak. Some rows mark clone size as missing; the rest say once, few, many or name a class of expanded clone.

TGTGCCAGCAGCTTGGGCCGACTTGCGGGCAATCAGCCCCAGCATTTT CASSLGRLAGNQPQHF TRBV5-8 once NA TRBJ1-5
TGTGCCAGCAGCTTAGAGTCTAGGCTCTCTGGGGCCAACGTCCTGACTTTC CASSLESRLSGANVLTF TRBV11-1 NA NA TRBJ2-6
TGTGCCAGTAGTATCGAGGGGGCGAGGACTGAAGCTTTCTTT CASSIEGARTEAFF TRBV19 few TRBD1 TRBJ1-1
TGTGCCAGCAGTTCATCCATTTACGAGCAGTACTTC CASSSSIYEQYF TRBV28 NA NA TRBJ2-7
TGTGCCAGCAGCTTATTTGGGGGACAGATTCACACCGGGGAGCTGTTTTTT CASSLFGGQIHTGELFF TRBV7-9 NA TRBD1 TRBJ2-2
TGTGCCAGCAGCGTCTGGCGGGGGCACAACAATGAGCAGTTCTTC CASSVWRGHNNEQFF TRBV5-6 once NA TRBJ2-1
TGTGCCAGCAGCTTGGGACTAGGAAACACCGGGGAGCTGTTTTTT CASSLGLGNTGELFF TRBV5-4 NA NA TRBJ2-2
TGTGCCAGCAACACGTCGCCTACCAGAGAGACCCAGTACTTC CASNTSPTRETQYF TRBV7-2 NA NA TRBJ2-5
TGCGCCAGCAGCCTAACTAGCGGGGCCTACAATGAGCAGTTCTTC CASSLTSGAYNEQFF TRBV4-3 few TRBD2 TRBJ2-1
TGCGCCAGCAGCTTAAACACCGATCAGCCCCAGCATTTT CASSLNTDQPQHF TRBV5-1 NA NA TRBJ1-5
TGTGCCAGTAGTTCCAACCTCCGGGCCCGTACGCAGTATTTT CASSSNLRARTQYF TRBV19 NA NA TRBJ2-3
TGTGCCAGCAGACCCCCAGGGTCCAATCAGCCCCAGCATTTT CASRPPGSNQPQHF TRBV7-8 NA NA TRBJ1-5
TGCGCCAGCAGCCAAGCGGGGGACAGGGGGTATCGGGAGCAGTTCTTC CASSQAGDRGYREQFF TRBV4-1 NA TRBD1 TRBJ2-1
TGTGCCAGCAGCGCCGGCCGAGGGCTTAACACCGGGGAGCTGTTTTTT CASSAGRGLNTGELFF TRBV9 NA NA TRBJ2-2
TGTGCCAGCAGTTTATCTAGCGGGGGGGCCCCAGATACGCAGTATTTT CASSLSSGGAPDTQYF TRBV28 once TRBD2 TRBJ2-3
TGCAGTGGGGCAGCGGACTATGGCTACACCTTC CSGAADYGYTF TRBV20-1 NA NA TRBJ1-2
TGTGCCAGCAGTAAAAGGGAGTTGGACACTGAAGCTTTCTTT CASSKRELDTEAFF TRBV11-2 once NA TRBJ1-1
TGTGCCAGCGCAAGACGCGACCGGGGGCTCGGGAACGAGCAGTACTTC CASARRDRGLGNEQYF TRBV7-9 NA NA TRBJ2-7
TGTGCCAGCAGCCCGTACGGCGAGACCCAGTACTTC CASSPYGETQYF TRBV7-2 NA NA TRBJ2-5
TGTGCCAGCAGTGAAGAGGAGTTCACTGAAGCTTTCTTT CASSEEEFTEAFF TRBV6-4 NA NA TRBJ1-1
TGTGCCAGCAGTGAAGCGATGGGCGCTGGGCAGCCCCAGCATTTT CASSEAMGAGQPQHF TRBV6-1 NA NA TRBJ1-5
TGCGCCAGCAGCCAGGGGACAGGGATGGGGTCCTACGAGCAGTACTTC CASSQGTGMGSYEQYF TRBV5-1 NA TRBD1 TRBJ2-7
TGCGCCAGCAGTACCAGGGTGGGAATGAACACTGAAGCTTTCTTT CASSTRVGMNTEAFF TRBV5-1 NA NA TRBJ1-1
TGTGCCAGTAGTGATCTGGGCACCGGGGAGCTGTTTTTT CASSDLGTGELFF TRBV19 NA NA TRBJ2-2
TGTGCCAGCAGCTTAGCGGGAGGCGGGGCCCACAATGAGCAGTTCTTC CASSLAGGGAHNEQFF TRBV7-8 NA NA TRBJ2-1
TGTGCCAGCAGCCAGACACAAAATGGCTACACCTTC CASSQTQNGYTF TRBV14 NA NA TRBJ1-2
TGTGCCAGCAGCCCAGGAGGGAGTTTAGATACGCAGTATTTT CASSPGGSLDTQYF TRBV11-2 once NA TRBJ2-3
TGTGCCAGCAGCTTAGAGGGGTGGAATTCACCCCTCCACTTT CASSLEGWNSPLHF TRBV7-2 NA NA TRBJ1-6
TGCAGCGTATACGGGACAGGGCGGAGGACAGATACGCAGTATTTT CSVYGTGRRTDTQYF TRBV29-1 NA TRBD1 TRBJ2-3
TGCGCCAGCAGCTTGGGTGATCGCGCCCCACTAGGGGAGACCCAGTACTTC CASSLGDRAPLGETQYF TRBV5-1 NA NA TRBJ2-5
TGTGCCAGCACCGGGGGTTTCCTTGGCCGTGGCTACACCTTC CASTGGFLGRGYTF TRBV5-4 NA NA TRBJ1-2
TGCGCCAGCAGCCAAGAGGGTGAAGCTTTCTTT CASSQEGEAFF TRBV4-3 NA NA TRBJ1-1
TGCGCCAGCAGCTTGGCCTTCGGTCATGGGCAGTATTTT CASSLAFGHGQYF TRBV5-1 NA NA TRBJ2-3
TGCAGCGTTGAGGGGGCAGGGGGCTACGAGCAGTACTTC CSVEGAGGYEQYF TRBV29-1 NA TRBD1 TRBJ2-7
TGTGCCAGCAGTCTACAGGGGCCCACTGAAGCTTTCTTT CASSLQGPTEAFF TRBV6-5 NA TRBD1 TRBJ1-1
TGTGCCAGCAGCGCCGACCCACGGGGGTCTGGAAACACCATATATTTT CASSADPRGSGNTIYF TRBV9 NA NA TRBJ1-3